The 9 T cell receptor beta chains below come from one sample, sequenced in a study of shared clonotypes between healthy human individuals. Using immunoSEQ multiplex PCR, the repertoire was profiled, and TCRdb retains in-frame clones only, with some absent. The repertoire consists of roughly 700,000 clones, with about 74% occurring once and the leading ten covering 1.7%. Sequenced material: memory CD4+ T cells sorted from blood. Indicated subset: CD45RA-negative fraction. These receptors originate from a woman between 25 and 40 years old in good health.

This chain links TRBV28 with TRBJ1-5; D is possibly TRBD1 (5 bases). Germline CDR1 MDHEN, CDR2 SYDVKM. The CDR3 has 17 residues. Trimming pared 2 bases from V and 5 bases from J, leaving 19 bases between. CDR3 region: CASSLNGDSTTDQPQHF. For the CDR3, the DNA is TGTGCCAGCAGTTTAAATGGGGATTCCACGACAGATCAGCCCCAGCATTTT.

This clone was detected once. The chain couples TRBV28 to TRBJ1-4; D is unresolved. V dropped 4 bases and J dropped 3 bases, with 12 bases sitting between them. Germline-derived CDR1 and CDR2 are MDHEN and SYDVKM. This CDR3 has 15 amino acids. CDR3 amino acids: CASSWETRANEKLFF. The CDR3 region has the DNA TGTGCCAGCAGTTGGGAGACGAGAGCTAATGAAAAACTGTTTTTT.

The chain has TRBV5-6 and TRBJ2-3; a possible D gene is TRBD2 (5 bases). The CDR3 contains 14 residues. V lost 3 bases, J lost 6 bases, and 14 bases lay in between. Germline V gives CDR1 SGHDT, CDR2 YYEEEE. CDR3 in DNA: TGTGCCAGCAGCTACGTAGAGGGCAGGGATACGCAGTATTTT. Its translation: CASSYVEGRDTQYF.

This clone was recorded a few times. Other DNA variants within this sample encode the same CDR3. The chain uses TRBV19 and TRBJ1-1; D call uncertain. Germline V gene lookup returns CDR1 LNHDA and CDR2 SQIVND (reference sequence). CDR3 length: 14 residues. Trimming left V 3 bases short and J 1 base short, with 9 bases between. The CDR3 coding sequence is TGTGCCAGTAGTATTGGGCAGCAGAACACTGAAGCTTTCTTT. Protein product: CASSIGQQNTEAFF. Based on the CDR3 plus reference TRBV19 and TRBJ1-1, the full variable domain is DGGITQSPKYLFRKEGQNVTLSCEQNLNHDAMYWYRQDPGQGLRLIYYSQIVNDFQKGDIAEGYSVSREKKESFPLTVTSAQKNPTAFYLCASSIGQQNTEAFFGQGTRLTVV.

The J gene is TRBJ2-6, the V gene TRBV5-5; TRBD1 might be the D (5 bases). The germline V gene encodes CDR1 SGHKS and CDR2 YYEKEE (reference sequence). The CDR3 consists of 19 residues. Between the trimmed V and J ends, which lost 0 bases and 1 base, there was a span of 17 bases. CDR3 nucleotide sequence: TGTGCCAGCAGCTTGGTCGTTCCGACAGTTCCTTCTGGGGCCAACGTCCTGACTTTC. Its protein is CASSLVVPTVPSGANVLTF.

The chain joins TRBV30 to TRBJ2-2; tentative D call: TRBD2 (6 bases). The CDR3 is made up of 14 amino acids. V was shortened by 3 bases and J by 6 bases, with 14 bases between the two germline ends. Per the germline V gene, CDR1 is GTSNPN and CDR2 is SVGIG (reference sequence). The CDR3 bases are TGTGCCTGGAGCGGGAGCGGTAGGGCCGGGGAGCTGTTTTTT. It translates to CAWSGSGRAGELFF.

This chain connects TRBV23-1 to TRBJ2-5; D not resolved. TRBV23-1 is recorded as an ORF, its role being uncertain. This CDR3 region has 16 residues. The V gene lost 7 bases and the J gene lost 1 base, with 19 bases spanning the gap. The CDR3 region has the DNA TGCGCCAGCACCCGAAACACATCTTACCTCCAAGAGACCCAGTACTTC. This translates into CASTRNTSYLQETQYF.

CDR3 protein: CASSASPPKTFTEAFF. The DNA for the CDR3 is TGTGCCAGCAGTGCTTCCCCCCCAAAGACATTCACTGAAGCTTTCTTT. The chain couples TRBV6-1 to TRBJ1-1; no reliable D call. The length of the CDR3 is 16 residues. The V and J ends lost 4 bases and 4 bases respectively, with 19 bases between them. Germline loops: CDR1 MNHNS, CDR2 SASEGT.

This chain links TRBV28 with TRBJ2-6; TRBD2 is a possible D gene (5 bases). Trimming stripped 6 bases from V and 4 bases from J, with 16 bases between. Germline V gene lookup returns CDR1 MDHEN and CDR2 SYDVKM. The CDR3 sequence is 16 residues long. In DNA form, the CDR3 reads TGTGCCAGCAGCCCAGGTGGGGAGTCGGGGGCCAACGTCCTGACTTTC. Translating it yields CASSPGGESGANVLTF.